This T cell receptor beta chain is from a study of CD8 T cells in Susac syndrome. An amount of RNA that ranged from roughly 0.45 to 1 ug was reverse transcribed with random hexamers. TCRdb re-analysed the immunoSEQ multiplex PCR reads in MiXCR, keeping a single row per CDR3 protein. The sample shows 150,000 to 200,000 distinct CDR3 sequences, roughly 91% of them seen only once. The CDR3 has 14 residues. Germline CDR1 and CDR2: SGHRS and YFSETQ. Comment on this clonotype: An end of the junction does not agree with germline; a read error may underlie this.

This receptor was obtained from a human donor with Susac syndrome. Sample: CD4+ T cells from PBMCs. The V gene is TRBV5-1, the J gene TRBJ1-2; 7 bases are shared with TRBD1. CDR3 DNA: TGCGCCAGCAGCTTAACGACAGGGAACTCTGGCTACACCTTC. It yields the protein CASSLTTGNSGYTF.